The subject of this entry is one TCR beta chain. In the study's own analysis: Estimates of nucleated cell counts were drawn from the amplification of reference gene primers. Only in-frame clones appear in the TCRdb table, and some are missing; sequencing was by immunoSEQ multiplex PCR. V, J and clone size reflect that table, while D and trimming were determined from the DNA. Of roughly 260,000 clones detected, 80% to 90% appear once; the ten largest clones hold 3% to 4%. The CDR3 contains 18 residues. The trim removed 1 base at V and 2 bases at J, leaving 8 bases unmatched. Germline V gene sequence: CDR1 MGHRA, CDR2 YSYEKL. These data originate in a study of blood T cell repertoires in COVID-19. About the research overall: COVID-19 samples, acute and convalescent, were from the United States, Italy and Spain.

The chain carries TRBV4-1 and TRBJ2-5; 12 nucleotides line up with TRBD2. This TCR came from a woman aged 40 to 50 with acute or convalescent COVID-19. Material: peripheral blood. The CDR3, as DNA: TGCGCCAGCAGCCAAGCTGCAGGACTAGCGGGGAGACAAGAGACCCAGTACTTC. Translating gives CASSQAAGLAGRQETQYF.